The rows below give T cell receptor beta chains drawn from one sample of a study of a mutant IDH1 vaccine in newly diagnosed glioma. Sequenced by immunoSEQ multiplex PCR; TCRdb stores in-frame clones only, minus some. Of roughly 28,000 clones listed, about 90% are singletons. For these TCRs, the target antigens are not known. The sequences come from PBMCs, collected from a glioma patient whose treatment included an IDH1 peptide vaccine. Every receptor here comes from a man aged 18-30 years with glioma. CDR3s include the opening cysteine and the closing phenylalanine or tryptophan. Each record gives: clone size, V gene, J gene, D gene, CDR3 DNA, CDR3 protein. A D gene is named only where the DNA matches it firmly. Clone sizes are given selectively: once, few, many, or a class where the clone is expanded.

>-|TRBV4-3|TRBJ2-2|-
TGCGCCAGCAGCCAATCCCTCTCCCTTTGGACCGGGGAGCTGTTTTTT
CASSQSLSLWTGELFF
>-|TRBV6-5|TRBJ2-7|-
TGTGCCAGCAGTTACTCGGAGGGCGAGGTGGCCTACGAGCAGTACTTC
CASSYSEGEVAYEQYF
>few|TRBV30|TRBJ1-5|-
TGTGCCTGGGTCTTCAGCAATCAGCCCCAGCATTTT
CAWVFSNQPQHF
>-|TRBV4-3|TRBJ2-5|TRBD2
TGCGCCAGCAGCCAAGAACTAGCGGGAGTCCGCGGGACCCAGTACTTC
CASSQELAGVRGTQYF
>-|TRBV7-6|TRBJ2-5|-
TGTGCCAGCAGCTCGGGTCTGAGTGGGGAGACCCAGTACTTC
CASSSGLSGETQYF
>-|TRBV5-8|TRBJ2-7|TRBD2
TGTGCCAGCAGCCCCTCGGGACTAGCGGGCCATGGGGCCTACGAGCAGTACTTC
CASSPSGLAGHGAYEQYF
>-|TRBV4-1|TRBJ1-1|-
TGCGCCAGCAGCCAAGAGGGACTTAGGGAGACTGAAGCTTTCTTT
CASSQEGLRETEAFF
>-|TRBV6-5|TRBJ2-7|TRBD1
TGTGCCAGCAGCCTCCGGGGCAGGGGGCGGGAGCAGTACTTC
CASSLRGRGREQYF
>-|TRBV6-5|TRBJ2-1|TRBD2
TGTGCCAGCAGAGAGGGACTAGCGATCTACAATGAGCAGTTCTTC
CASREGLAIYNEQFF
>once|TRBV29-1|TRBJ2-2|-
TGCAGCGTCTCCTCCCCGAACACCGGGGAGCTGTTTTTT
CSVSSPNTGELFF
>-|TRBV7-8|TRBJ2-7|TRBD2
TGTGCCAGCAGCCTACTCCCCCCTAGCGGGGGGTCCTACGAGCAGTACTTC
CASSLLPPSGGSYEQYF
>-|TRBV18|TRBJ2-7|-
TGTGCCAGCTCACCACCAAACGGATTCTACGAGCAGTACTTC
CASSPPNGFYEQYF
>once|TRBV30|TRBJ1-5|-
TGTGCCTGGGAATCCGGGATCCAAGGACAGCCCCAGCATTTT
CAWESGIQGQPQHF
>-|TRBV4-2|TRBJ2-7|-
TGTGCCAGCAGCCCTGAGGCGGACTCCTCCTACGAGCAGTACTTC
CASSPEADSSYEQYF
>-|TRBV28|TRBJ2-6|-
TGTGCCAGCAGTTTAAGAGGTGGCAGGGTTCCACCCCCGGGGGCCAACGTCCTGACTTTC
CASSLRGGRVPPPGANVLTF
>-|TRBV6-6|TRBJ2-1|TRBD1
TGTGCCAGCAGCCCGGGACAGGGCAGGGATGAGCAGTTCTTC
CASSPGQGRDEQFF
>-|TRBV25-1|TRBJ1-1|-
TGTGCCAGCAGTTCCCTCAACAGGGCCACTGAAGCTTTCTTT
CASSSLNRATEAFF
>-|TRBV7-2|TRBJ1-2|-
TGTGCCAGCAGCTTAGAGACGAACAGACGGAGCACCTTC
CASSLETNRRSTF
>-|TRBV9|TRBJ2-7|TRBD2
TGTGCCAGCAGCCCCGGAAGCGGGAGCTCCTACGAGCAGTACTTC
CASSPGSGSSYEQYF
>-|TRBV7-2|TRBJ2-5|TRBD2
TGTGCCAGCAGCTTAGGCGGGGGCCAAGAGACCCAGTACTTC
CASSLGGGQETQYF
>-|TRBV29-1|TRBJ2-2|TRBD2
TGCAGCGTAGCGGGACCCATCACCGGGGAGCTGTTTTTT
CSVAGPITGELFF
>-|TRBV4-3|TRBJ2-3|-
TGCGCCAGCAGCCTCGGGGGAGATACGCAGTATTTT
CASSLGGDTQYF
>-|TRBV4-1|TRBJ1-3|-
TGCGCCAGCAGCCAACCTTCACTCTCTGGAAACACCATATATTTT
CASSQPSLSGNTIYF
>-|TRBV18|TRBJ1-1|-
TGTGCCAGCTCACCAAGCGGGCTCTCTGAAGCTTTCTTT
CASSPSGLSEAFF
>-|TRBV30|TRBJ1-2|TRBD1
TGTGCCTGGCAGGGGGCGAGGGGCTACACCTTC
CAWQGARGYTF
>-|TRBV7-2|TRBJ2-2|-
TGTGCCAGCAGCGTACTAGGGATGAACACCGGGGAGCTGTTTTTT
CASSVLGMNTGELFF
>-|TRBV27|TRBJ2-7|TRBD1
TGTGCCAGCAGTTCGAATCCCGGGACAGGGGGAAACGAGCAGTACTTC
CASSSNPGTGGNEQYF
>-|TRBV29-1|TRBJ2-5|-
TGCAGCGTTGAGTTAGCGGTACAAGAGACCCAGTACTTC
CSVELAVQETQYF